A single sample is the source of the 6 T cell receptor beta chains below, sequenced in a study of blood T cell repertoires in COVID-19. Sequencing used immunoSEQ multiplex PCR; TCRdb keeps in-frame clones, though not all of them. In the table there are over 90,000 clones, 80% to 90% of which are singletons. The sequenced material came from peripheral blood. The receptors stem from a human donor in a cohort sampled during active COVID-19.

The V call is TRBV7-9, the J call TRBJ1-1, with D possibly TRBD1 on 5 matching bases. Germline assignment: CDR1 SEHNR and CDR2 FQNEAQ (reference sequence). Trimming removed 7 bases at V and 3 bases at J, with 21 bases between. This CDR3 contains 16 residues. The CDR3 nucleotides read TGTGCCAGCACCACGCAACCCCGGGACTTTTACACTGAAGCTTTCTTT. The encoded protein is CASTTQPRDFYTEAFF.

The genes are TRBV9 and TRBJ2-1, with 8 bases that match TRBD1. Germline values: CDR1 SGDLS, CDR2 YYNGEE. With 3 bases clipped from V and 2 bases from J, the junction kept 4 bases outside the gene matches. The CDR3 spans 15 residues. DNA of the CDR3: TGTGCCAGCAGCGGACAGGGGAGACCCTACAATGAGCAGTTCTTC. As protein: CASSGQGRPYNEQFF. The full variable domain, with the rest looked up from reference TRBV9 and TRBJ2-1, is DSGVTQTPKHLITATGQRVTLRCSPRSGDLSVYWYQQSLDQGLQFLIQYYNGEERAKGNILERFSAQQFPDLHSELNLSSLELGDSALYFCASSGQGRPYNEQFFGPGTRLTVL.

This chain connects TRBV28 to TRBJ1-2, with 9 bases matching TRBD1. The CDR3 is 15 residues long. Germline CDR1 reads MDHEN; CDR2 reads SYDVKM. Trimming removed 8 bases from V and 1 base from J; junction bases left unmatched: 8. The CDR3 region has the DNA TGTGCCAGCTTTGGACAGGGGAATATTAACTATGGCTACACCTTC. This encodes CASFGQGNINYGYTF.

This rearrangement joins TRBV29-1 to TRBJ2-5; D is perhaps TRBD1 (6 bases). The CDR3 contains 16 residues. Germline lookup yields CDR1 SQVTM and CDR2 ANQGSEA. V lost 6 bases and J lost 5, with 25 bases in between. The CDR3, as DNA: TGCAGCGTCTCAGACCTCATCACAGGGTTAGGGGAGACCCAGTACTTC. The encoded protein is CSVSDLITGLGETQYF.

The chain couples TRBV11-2 to TRBJ1-4; 7 bases fit TRBD1. This CDR3 has 16 residues. V dropped 5 bases and J dropped 0; count of bases not matched to a gene: 6. Germline V gene sequence: CDR1 SGHAT, CDR2 FQNNGV. The CDR3 spells CASSPGQHATNEKLFF. CDR3 in DNA: TGTGCCAGCAGCCCGGGACAGCATGCAACTAATGAAAAACTGTTTTTT.

This chain links TRBV28 with TRBJ2-7; D perhaps matches TRBD2 (6 bases). Germline V gene data show CDR1 as MDHEN and CDR2 as SYDVKM. Trimming cost V 2 bases and J 4 bases, with 9 bases left between them. This CDR3 is 13 amino acids long. Here the CDR3 reads CASSLMGGYEQYF. CDR3 bases: TGTGCCAGCAGTTTAATGGGGGGTTACGAGCAGTACTTC.